These 21 T cell receptor beta chains were all obtained from the same sample, sequenced in a study of blood T cells in healthy people across ages. Using a J-beta primer mix together with a sample-barcoded 5' primer, a second PCR was run for roughly 7 to 12 cycles. MiXCR, run by TCRdb on the 5' RACE reads, gives a single entry per CDR3 protein. The sample yields around 1.5 million distinct CDR3 sequences, roughly a third seen once. The source material was blood. The receptors were gathered from a woman aged 30 to 39 in good health.

As to this clonotype: Relative to the germline gene, one junction end is altered; a read error may explain this. V usage is TRBV4-1 and J usage is TRBJ2-1; TRBD1 might be the D (5 bases). Germline loops: CDR1 MGHRA, CDR2 YSYEKL. The CDR3 consists of 14 residues. For the CDR3, the DNA is TGCGCCAGCAGCCAAGAGGCCAGGGCCAATGATCAGTTCTTC. Encoded protein: CASSQEARANDQFF.

In this sample, this clonotype turned up many times. J is TRBJ2-7 and V is TRBV7-3; 7 nucleotides line up with TRBD1. Germline V gene sequence: CDR1 SGHTA, CDR2 FQGTGA. V lost 6 bases to trimming and J lost 6 bases; unmatched junction nucleotides: 8. The CDR3 has 13 residues. The CDR3 bases are TGTGCCAGCAGTTCGGACAGGATGGGCGAGCAGTACTTC. This translates into CASSSDRMGEQYF.

This chain joins TRBV2 and TRBJ2-5; weak D call: TRBD1 (5 bases). Trimming removed 6 bases from V and 4 bases from J, with 21 bases in between. The CDR3 totals 16 residues. Germline CDR1 SNHLY, CDR2 FYNNEI. CDR3 sequence reads: CASRQHLDTITETQYF. CDR3 in DNA: TGTGCCAGCAGGCAACATTTGGACACAATAACAGAGACCCAGTACTTC.

Turning to this clonotype: A read error is possible here, since a much larger clone lies one base away. V usage is TRBV12-3 or TRBV12-4 and J usage is TRBJ2-7; D gene uncertain. There are 15 residues in the CDR3. This CDR3 is CASSLRPDRGYEKYF. CDR3 nucleotides: TGTGCCAGCAGTTTAAGGCCGGACCGTGGCTACGAGAAGTACTTC.

The chain has TRBV15 and TRBJ2-1; 9 positions match TRBD2. V lost 7 bases and J lost 4; bases outside the gene matches: 5. Germline V gives CDR1 LNHNV, CDR2 YYDKDF (reference sequence). The CDR3 runs 14 residues. CDR3 DNA sequence: TGTGCCACCATCCAGACTAGCGGTTACAATGAGCAGTTCTTC. It translates to CATIQTSGYNEQFF.

The chain links TRBV2 to TRBJ2-7; 7 bases align to TRBD2. CDR1 and CDR2 (germline): SNHLY, FYNNEI. The J segment lost 4 bases and the V segment lost 3 bases, leaving 9 bases of the junction unmatched. The CDR3 is 15 amino acids. For the CDR3, the DNA is TGTGCCAGCAGTGAGGACGGCGGGAGAGGGTACGAGCAGTACTTC. Residues: CASSEDGGRGYEQYF.

The chain combines TRBV5-1 with TRBJ2-3; D might be TRBD1 (6 bases). V lost 3 bases and J lost 1, with 12 bases in between. The CDR3 totals 15 residues. CDR1 SGHRS and CDR2 YFSETQ come from the germline V gene. The CDR3 nucleotides read TGCGCCAGCAGCTCCAGGGGACCCCGCACAGATACGCAGTATTTT. Residues: CASSSRGPRTDTQYF.

The chain joins TRBV3-1 to TRBJ2-1, with TRBD2 identical over 7 bases. V trimming: 3 bases; J trimming: 0 bases; junction bases outside the gene matches: 5. CDR3 length: 16 amino acids. CDR1 is LGHDT and CDR2 is YNNKEL in the germline V gene (reference sequence). CDR3 DNA: TGTGCCAGCAGCCATCCGGGACTACTCTCCTACAATGAGCAGTTCTTC. This sequence encodes CASSHPGLLSYNEQFF.

The V call is TRBV5-5, the J call TRBJ2-1, with D perhaps matching TRBD1 (5 bases). Germline CDR1 is SGHKS and CDR2 is YYEKEE (reference sequence). CDR3 size: 15 residues. Trimming pared 4 bases from V and 0 bases from J, leaving 11 bases between. The chain's CDR3 is CASSAQGLSYNEQFF. CDR3 bases: TGTGCCAGCAGCGCTCAGGGTCTCTCCTACAATGAGCAGTTCTTC.

The rearrangement links TRBV15 to TRBJ2-3, with D possibly being TRBD2 (6 bases). Germline V gene lookup returns CDR1 LNHNV and CDR2 YYDKDF (reference sequence). The V gene lost 3 bases and the J gene lost 4 bases, with 11 bases spanning the gap. There are 14 residues in the CDR3. CDR3 bases: TGTGCCACCAGCAGCGAACGCGGGGCAGATACGCAGTATTTT. Protein: CATSSERGADTQYF.

This clonotype has at least ten counts. The V gene is TRBV7-2, the J gene TRBJ2-3; 7 nucleotides align to TRBD2. The germline V gene has CDR1 SGHTA and CDR2 FQGNSA. The CDR3 covers 11 residues. With V trimmed by 9 bases and J by 6 bases, 3 bases remained unmatched. The CDR3, as DNA: TGTGCCAGAGCGGGGTGGGATACGCAGTATTTT. It yields the protein CARAGWDTQYF.

This clonotype was picked up many times. V is TRBV25-1 and J is TRBJ1-1; D might be TRBD1 (5 bases). The germline gives CDR1 MGHDK, CDR2 SYGVNS. This CDR3 contains 14 residues. V lost 4 bases and J lost 0, with 9 bases in between. The CDR3 reads CASSAPTVNTEAFF. The CDR3 coding sequence is TGTGCCAGCAGTGCTCCGACAGTGAACACTGAAGCTTTCTTT.

V and J are TRBV29-1 and TRBJ2-7; 8 positions match TRBD1. This CDR3 comprises 12 residues. The junction had 4 bases not matched to a gene; V was cut back by 7 bases and J by 2 bases. CDR1 is SQVTM, CDR2 ANQGSEA, per germline. CDR3: CSAGTGPYEQYF. CDR3 in DNA: TGCAGCGCCGGGACAGGACCCTACGAGCAGTACTTC.

The chain carries TRBV27 and TRBJ2-4; 7 positions agree with TRBD1. The J call is in doubt because the DNA end fits TRBJ2-7 better. The CDR3 has 13 residues. Per the germline V gene, CDR1 is MNHEY and CDR2 is SMNVEV (reference sequence). The CDR3 sequence is CASSSTGIHEQYF. The CDR3 bases are TGTGCCAGCAGTTCGACAGGGATCCACGAGCAGTACTTC.

Ten or more counts support this clonotype. The V gene is TRBV28, the J gene TRBJ2-3; TRBD2 matches 10 bases. With V trimmed by 6 bases and J by 2 bases, 8 bases remained unmatched. Germline CDR1 is MDHEN and CDR2 is SYDVKM. The CDR3 runs 16 residues. In DNA, the CDR3 is TGTGCCAGCAGCCAGAGGACTAGCGGCTCCACAGATACGCAGTATTTT. This gives the protein CASSQRTSGSTDTQYF.

This clonotype appeared a few times. The chain joins TRBV20-1 to TRBJ2-3; D may be TRBD2 (6 bases). Trimming left V 6 bases short and J 1 base short, with 14 bases between. Germline assignment: CDR1 DFQATT and CDR2 SNEGSKA (reference sequence). The length of the CDR3 is 14 residues. CDR3 nucleotide sequence: TGCAGTGCAACCGCGGGGAGACGCACAGATACGCAGTATTTT. Translation: CSATAGRRTDTQYF.

As regards this clonotype: It may be a read error: a sequence one base away is much more abundant. The chain combines TRBV7-3 with TRBJ2-6; D tentatively fits TRBD1 or TRBD2 (5 bases each). CDR1 is SGHTA, CDR2 FQGTGA, per germline. The CDR3 contains 15 residues. Here the CDR3 DNA reads TGTGCCAGCAGCTTAAAACCAGTCGGGGCCAACGTCCGGACTTTC. This translates into CASSLKPVGANVRTF.

This clonotype came up a few times. The gene calls are TRBV25-1 and TRBJ1-2; D remains ambiguous. Germline CDR1 reads MGHDK; CDR2 reads SYGVNS. Deletions cut 4 bases from V and 6 bases from J, with 12 bases between. The CDR3 covers 13 residues. The CDR3 here is CASSGVGDDGYTF. The CDR3 nucleotides read TGTGCCAGCAGTGGAGTGGGTGACGATGGCTACACCTTC.

A word on this clonotype: The junction departs from germline at one end; a sequencing error may be responsible. The chain uses TRBV5-1 and TRBJ2-7; D ambiguous. The CDR3 spans 13 residues. The germline V gene has CDR1 SGHRS and CDR2 YFSETQ. CDR3 DNA: TGCGCCAGCAGATTGGGCCTTCTGAATGAGCAGTACTTC. This gives the protein CASRLGLLNEQYF. The full variable domain, its missing parts supplied by reference TRBV5-1 and TRBJ2-7, is KAGVTQTPRYLIKTRGQQVTLSCSPISGHRSVSWYQQTPGQGLQFLFEYFSETQRNKGNFPGRFSGRQFSNSRSEMNVSTLELGDSALYLCASRLGLLNEQYFGPGTRLTVT.

In this sample, this clonotype turned up a few times. The chain uses TRBV5-1 and TRBJ2-7, with 9 positions matching TRBD1. The junction had 9 bases not matched to a gene; V was cut back by 4 bases and J by 4 bases. CDR3 size: 15 residues. CDR1 and CDR2 (germline): SGHRS, YFSETQ. CDR3 region: CASSRETGGYYEQYF. CDR3 in DNA: TGCGCCAGCAGCCGCGAAACAGGGGGCTATTACGAGCAGTACTTC.

The chain is built from TRBV3-1 and TRBJ2-5, with 15 bases matching TRBD2. CDR1 and CDR2 from the germline V gene are LGHDT and YNNKEL (reference sequence). J gave up 1 base and V 3 bases, and 9 bases lay outside the gene matches. CDR3 size: 19 residues. In nucleotides, the CDR3 is TGTGCCAGCAGCCATGAACCCGGGACTAGCGGGGGGTTCCAAGAGACCCAGTACTTC. Protein product: CASSHEPGTSGGFQETQYF.